These 8 T cell receptor beta chains originate from one sample sequenced in a study of identifying expanded T cells in peripheral blood. This table comes from immunoSEQ multiplex PCR, and its TCRdb copy is limited to in-frame clones, with some not included. The sample gives under 100,000 clones, around nine tenths of which show up once; roughly 7% is in the top ten. The material sequenced was blood. Receptors were obtained from a person aged 18 to 75 in good health.

Regarding this clone: One end of the junction varies from germline; a read error may be responsible. The rearrangement uses TRBV20-1 and TRBJ2-1; D may be TRBD2 (5 bases). Germline V gives CDR1 DFQATT, CDR2 SNEGSKA (reference sequence). The length of the CDR3 is 10 residues. The CDR3 DNA reads as TGCAGTACTAGTAGAGATGAGCAGTTCTTC. Translated, it gives CSTSRDEQFF.

This chain uses TRBV6-5 with TRBJ2-7; D is uncertain. With 6 bases removed from V and 1 base from J, the gap between germline ends came to 7 bases. Germline assignment: CDR1 MNHEY and CDR2 SVGAGI. The CDR3 has 12 amino acids. This CDR3 is CASRQSSYEQYF. The CDR3 coding sequence is TGTGCCAGCAGACAGAGTTCCTACGAGCAGTACTTC.

This clone came up once. J is TRBJ1-2 and V is TRBV30; TRBD1 aligns across 10 bases. The germline gives CDR1 GTSNPN, CDR2 SVGIG (reference sequence). This CDR3 is 15 amino acids long. V shed 4 bases and J 6 bases; nucleotides not matched to a gene: 11. In DNA, the CDR3 is TGTGCCTGGACCCGAAGGACAGGGGGATCAGATGGCTACACCTTC. Encoded protein: CAWTRRTGGSDGYTF.

The table lists this clone with a count of one. The genes are TRBV9 and TRBJ1-1; D is unclear. The CDR3 runs 14 residues. Between the trimmed V and J ends, which lost 2 bases and 4 bases, there was a span of 12 bases. Germline V lookup: CDR1 SGDLS, CDR2 YYNGEE. This chain's CDR3 is CASSVNLVSTEAFF. CDR3 DNA sequence: TGTGCCAGCAGCGTTAATCTTGTGAGCACTGAAGCTTTCTTT.

DNA of the CDR3: TGTGCCAGCAGCGTGACCGGGGGGCAGGGCCTCTCCTACGAGCAGTACTTC. It encodes CASSVTGGQGLSYEQYF. The chain recombines TRBV9 with TRBJ2-7, with D perhaps TRBD2 (7 bases). Trimming left V 2 bases short and J 0 bases short, with 18 bases between. Germline V CDR1 and CDR2: SGDLS, YYNGEE. There are 17 residues in the CDR3. Drawing the rest from reference TRBV9 and TRBJ2-7, the complete variable domain is DSGVTQTPKHLITATGQRVTLRCSPRSGDLSVYWYQQSLDQGLQFLIQYYNGEERAKGNILERFSAQQFPDLHSELNLSSLELGDSALYFCASSVTGGQGLSYEQYFGPGTRLTVT.

The CDR3 DNA follows: TGTGCCAGCAGCCTCGACAGGGGGCCCTACAATGAGCAGTTCTTC. This translates into CASSLDRGPYNEQFF. V usage is TRBV2 and J usage is TRBJ2-1, with 10 bases aligning to TRBD1. In germline, CDR1 is SNHLY, CDR2 FYNNEI. Trimming removed 6 bases from V and 2 bases from J; junction bases left unmatched: 4. The CDR3 sequence is 15 residues long.

There are a few counts of this clone. This chain links TRBV7-9 with TRBJ2-3; D is unresolved. The germline V and J ends were trimmed by 4 bases and 4 bases, with 9 bases remaining between them. Germline assignment: CDR1 SEHNR and CDR2 FQNEAQ (reference sequence). There are 13 residues in the CDR3. CDR3 nucleotides: TGTGCCAGCAGCTCGACCCATTCAGATACGCAGTATTTT. Translated, it gives CASSSTHSDTQYF.

This chain connects TRBV5-5 to TRBJ2-7; no definite D call. Trimming removed 0 bases from V and 4 bases from J, with 11 bases in between. The CDR3 length is 14 residues. The germline CDR1 and CDR2 sequences are SGHKS and YYEKEE (reference sequence). The DNA for the CDR3 is TGTGCCAGCAGCTTGGCCAAAGGCGGATACGAGCAGTACTTC. This gives the protein CASSLAKGGYEQYF.